This entry concerns a single T cell receptor beta chain. Its antigen is as yet unknown. Treatment defined: roughly 10-day PBMC culture with coronavirus spike peptide pools or control peptides (ViraFEST assay). Cultured CD4+ T cell DNA was sequenced using the Oncomine TCR Beta short-read assay. Each CDR3 protein gets one entry after TCRdb re-called the PCR reads with MiXCR. The sample consists of fewer than 20,000 distinct CDR3 sequences, approximately 50% of them appearing once. V was pared by 0 bases and J by 5 bases, with 7 bases between. The CDR3 has 13 residues. Germline lookup yields CDR1 MGHRA and CDR2 YSYEKL. The data are from a study of vaccination and CD4 T cells after COVID-19.

Source: CD4+ T cells from blood, cultured in vitro, taken before SARS-CoV-2 vaccination. The chain carries TRBV4-1 and TRBJ2-5; no clear D. The sequence was collected from a human donor who had recovered from COVID-19. The CDR3 region has the DNA TGCGCCAGCAGCCAAGAACGTAGGGAGACCCAGTACTTC. Its protein is CASSQERRETQYF.